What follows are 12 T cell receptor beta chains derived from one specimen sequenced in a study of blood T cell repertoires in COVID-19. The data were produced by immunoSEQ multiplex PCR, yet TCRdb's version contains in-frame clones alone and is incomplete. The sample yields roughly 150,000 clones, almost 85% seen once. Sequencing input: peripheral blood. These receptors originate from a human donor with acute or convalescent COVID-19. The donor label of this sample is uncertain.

The CDR3 coding sequence is TGCGCCAGCAGCGTCGGGACAGACTATGGCTACACCTTC. Translation gives CASSVGTDYGYTF. This chain links TRBV5-1 with TRBJ1-2, with 7 bases that match TRBD1. CDR3 length: 13 residues. The germline V gene has CDR1 SGHRS and CDR2 YFSETQ. Losses at the gene ends were 4 bases for V and 3 bases for J; bases not matched to a gene: 3.

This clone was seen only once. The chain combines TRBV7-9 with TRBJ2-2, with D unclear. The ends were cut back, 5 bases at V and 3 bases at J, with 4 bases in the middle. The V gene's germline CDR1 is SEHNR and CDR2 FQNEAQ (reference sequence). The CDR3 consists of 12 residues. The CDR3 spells CASSRDTGELFF. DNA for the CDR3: TGTGCCAGCAGCCGAGACACCGGGGAGCTGTTTTTT.

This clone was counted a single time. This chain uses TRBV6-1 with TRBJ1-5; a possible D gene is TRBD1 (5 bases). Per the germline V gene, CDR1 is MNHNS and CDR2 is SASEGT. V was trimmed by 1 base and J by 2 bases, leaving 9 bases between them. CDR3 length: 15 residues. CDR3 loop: CASSEELGGNQPQHF. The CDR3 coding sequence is TGTGCCAGCAGTGAAGAGTTAGGGGGCAATCAGCCCCAGCATTTT.

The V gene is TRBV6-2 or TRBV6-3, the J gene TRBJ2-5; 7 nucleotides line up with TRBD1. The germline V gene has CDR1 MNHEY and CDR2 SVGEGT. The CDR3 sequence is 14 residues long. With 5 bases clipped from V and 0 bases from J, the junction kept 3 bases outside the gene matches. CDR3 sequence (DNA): TGTGCCAGCAGTCGACAGGGTTACCAAGAGACCCAGTACTTC. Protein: CASSRQGYQETQYF.

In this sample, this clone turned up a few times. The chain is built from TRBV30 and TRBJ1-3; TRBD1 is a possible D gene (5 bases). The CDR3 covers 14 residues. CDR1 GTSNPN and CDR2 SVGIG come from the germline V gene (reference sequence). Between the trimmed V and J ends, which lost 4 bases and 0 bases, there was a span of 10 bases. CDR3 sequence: CAWNSGYSGNTIYF. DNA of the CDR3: TGTGCCTGGAATTCAGGGTACTCTGGAAACACCATATATTTT.

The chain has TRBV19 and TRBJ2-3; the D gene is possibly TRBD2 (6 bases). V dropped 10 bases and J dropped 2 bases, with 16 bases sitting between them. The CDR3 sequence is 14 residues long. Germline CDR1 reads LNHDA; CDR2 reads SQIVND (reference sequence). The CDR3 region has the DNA TGTGCCATTGGGGGGAAGGGCCCCACAGATACGCAGTATTTT. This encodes CAIGGKGPTDTQYF.

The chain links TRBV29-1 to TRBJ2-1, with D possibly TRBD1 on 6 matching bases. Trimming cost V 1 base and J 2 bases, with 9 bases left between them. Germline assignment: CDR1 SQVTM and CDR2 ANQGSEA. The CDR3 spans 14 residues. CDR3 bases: TGCAGCGTTGAAGTCAGGACAGCCTACAATGAGCAGTTCTTC. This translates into CSVEVRTAYNEQFF.

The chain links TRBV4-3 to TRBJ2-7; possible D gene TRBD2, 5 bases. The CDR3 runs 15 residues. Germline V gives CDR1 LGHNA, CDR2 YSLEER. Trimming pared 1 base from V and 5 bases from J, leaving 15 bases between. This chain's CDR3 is CASSQGGGPVHEQYF. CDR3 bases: TGCGCCAGCAGCCAAGGAGGAGGACCTGTCCACGAGCAGTACTTC.

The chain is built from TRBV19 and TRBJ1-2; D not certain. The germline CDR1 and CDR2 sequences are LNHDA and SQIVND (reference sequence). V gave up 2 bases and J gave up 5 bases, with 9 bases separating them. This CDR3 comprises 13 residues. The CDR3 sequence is CASSISEKYGYTF. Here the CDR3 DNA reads TGTGCCAGTAGTATATCGGAGAAGTATGGCTACACCTTC.

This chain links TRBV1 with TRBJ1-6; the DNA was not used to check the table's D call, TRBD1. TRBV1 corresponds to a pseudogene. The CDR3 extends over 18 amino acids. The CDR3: CTSSQESRAGPSSSPLHF. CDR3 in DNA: TGCACCAGCAGCCAAGAGAGTCGGGCAGGGCCTAGTTCATCCCCCCTCCACTTT.

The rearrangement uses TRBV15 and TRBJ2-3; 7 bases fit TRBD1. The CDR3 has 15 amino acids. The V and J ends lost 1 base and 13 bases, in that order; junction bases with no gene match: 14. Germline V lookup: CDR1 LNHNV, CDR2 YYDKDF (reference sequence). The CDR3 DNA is TGTGCCACCAGCAGAGGTAGACCGGGACAGTCGATAAAGTATTTT. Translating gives CATSRGRPGQSIKYF.

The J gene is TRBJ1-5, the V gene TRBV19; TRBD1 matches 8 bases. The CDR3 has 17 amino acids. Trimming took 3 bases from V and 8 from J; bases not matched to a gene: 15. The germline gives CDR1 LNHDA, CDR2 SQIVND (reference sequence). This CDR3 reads CASSILSAQGAGKPQHF. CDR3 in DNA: TGTGCCAGTAGTATCCTCTCCGCGCAGGGGGCTGGGAAGCCCCAGCATTTT.